The sequence of this T cell receptor (beta chain) was determined in a study of T cells after yellow fever vaccination. Making TCR cDNA involved 5'RACE template switching, which added UMIs and a universal primer site. In TCRdb, the 5' RACE reads were re-called with MiXCR into one record per CDR3 protein. The sample has over 110,000 distinct CDR3 sequences, roughly 8.2% seen once. This clonotype was seen many times. The sample consisted of CD4+ T cells sorted from PBMCs, taken 5 days after the yellow fever booster vaccination. This TCR was recovered from a young man who received the YFV17D yellow fever vaccine.

The CDR3 DNA is TGTGCCACCAGCAGACCGAGACCGGGGGGGAACACAGATACGCAGTATTTT. Protein: CATSRPRPGGNTDTQYF. The rearrangement links TRBV15 to TRBJ2-3, with TRBD2 matching over 8 bases. The ends lost 2 bases at V and 2 bases at J; junction bases unmatched: 9. The CDR3 totals 17 residues. From germline, CDR1 is LNHNV and CDR2 YYDKDF (reference sequence).